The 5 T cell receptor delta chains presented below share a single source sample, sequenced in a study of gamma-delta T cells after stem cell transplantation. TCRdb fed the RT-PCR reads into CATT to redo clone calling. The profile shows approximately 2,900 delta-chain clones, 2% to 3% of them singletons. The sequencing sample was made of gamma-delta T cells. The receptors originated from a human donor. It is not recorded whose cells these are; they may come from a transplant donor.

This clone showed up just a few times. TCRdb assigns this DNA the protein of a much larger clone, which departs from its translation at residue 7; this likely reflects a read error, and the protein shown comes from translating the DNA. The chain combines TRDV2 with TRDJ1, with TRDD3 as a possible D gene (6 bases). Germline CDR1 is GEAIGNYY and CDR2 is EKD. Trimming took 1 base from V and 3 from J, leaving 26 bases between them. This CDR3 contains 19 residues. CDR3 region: CACDTLPPTRGSRPDKLIF. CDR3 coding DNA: TGTGCCTGTGACACTCTGCCTCCAACCCGGGGATCTCGTCCCGATAAACTCATCTTT.

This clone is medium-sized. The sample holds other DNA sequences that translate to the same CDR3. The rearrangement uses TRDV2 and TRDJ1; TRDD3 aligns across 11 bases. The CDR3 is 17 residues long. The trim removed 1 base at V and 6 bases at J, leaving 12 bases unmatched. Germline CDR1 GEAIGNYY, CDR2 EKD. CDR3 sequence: CACDTVGDTLGIHKLIF. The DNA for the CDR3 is TGTGCCTGTGACACTGTGGGGGATACGCTCGGTATTCATAAACTCATCTTT.

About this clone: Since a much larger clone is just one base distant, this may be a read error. The CDR3 DNA follows: TGTGCCTGTGACGCCGTAATTCACACCGATAAACTCATCTTT. It specifies CACDAVIHTDKLIF. The rearrangement uses TRDV2 and TRDJ1; D call uncertain. This CDR3 is built from 14 residues. Germline V CDR1 and CDR2: GEAIGNYY, EKD. The germline V and J ends were trimmed by 3 bases and 0 bases, with 10 bases remaining between them.

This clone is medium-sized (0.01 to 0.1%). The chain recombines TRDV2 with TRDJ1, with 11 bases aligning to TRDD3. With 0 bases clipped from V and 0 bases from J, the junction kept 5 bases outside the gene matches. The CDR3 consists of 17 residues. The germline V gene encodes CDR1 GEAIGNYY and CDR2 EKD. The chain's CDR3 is CACDTVGDTGYTDKLIF. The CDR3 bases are TGTGCCTGTGACACCGTGGGGGATACGGGATACACCGATAAACTCATCTTT.

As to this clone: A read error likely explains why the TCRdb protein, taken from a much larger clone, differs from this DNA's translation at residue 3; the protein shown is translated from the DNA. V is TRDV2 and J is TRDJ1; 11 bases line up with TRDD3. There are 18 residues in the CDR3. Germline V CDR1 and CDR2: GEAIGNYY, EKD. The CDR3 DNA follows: TGTGCCTATGACAGTGTACTGGGGGATAAGGGGGACACCGATAAACTCATCTTT. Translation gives CAYDSVLGDKGDTDKLIF.